The rows below give T cell receptor beta chains drawn from one sample of a study of blood T cell repertoires in COVID-19. Generated by immunoSEQ multiplex PCR, the TCRdb table keeps only in-frame clones and is missing some. The sample yields some 290,000 clones, 90% seen once. Sequences were obtained from PBMCs or T cells enriched from blood (not recorded which). The receptors were sampled from a woman under 40 who had been exposed to COVID-19. Each CDR3 is given with its conserved first and last residue. Fields, in order: D gene, J gene, V gene, clone size, CDR3 length, CDR3 protein, CDR3 DNA. The D gene is left open where the match is weak. Expanded clones are given a class, and other clones once, few, many or no size at all.

>TRBD2|TRBJ2-2|TRBV7-2|.|15
CASGLAGAGTGELFF
TGTGCCAGCGGGCTAGCGGGGGCCGGGACCGGGGAGCTGTTTTTT
>.|TRBJ1-1|TRBV7-3|.|13
CASSPGGNTEAFF
TGTGCCAGCAGCCCGGGGGGTAACACTGAAGCTTTCTTT
>TRBD1|TRBJ1-6|TRBV7-8|.|14
CASSPGQNNSPLHF
TGTGCCAGCAGCCCGGGACAGAATAATTCACCCCTCCACTTT
>TRBD1|TRBJ1-6|TRBV27|.|16
CASSPHRGYLGSPLHF
TGTGCCAGCAGTCCTCACAGGGGCTACCTCGGTTCACCCCTCCACTTT
>.|TRBJ2-5|TRBV5-1|.|13
CASSPTGKETQYF
TGCGCCAGCAGCCCCACAGGGAAAGAGACCCAGTACTTC
>.|TRBJ1-1|TRBV6-4|.|14
CASSDGAPNTEAFF
TGTGCCAGCAGTGACGGGGCACCCAACACTGAAGCTTTCTTT
>TRBD1|TRBJ2-7|TRBV4-2|.|13
CASSRDRGYEQYF
TGTGCCAGCAGCCGAGACAGGGGCTACGAGCAGTACTTC
>TRBD2|TRBJ2-1|TRBV13|.|16
CASSLVRTSVYNEQFF
TGTGCCAGCAGCTTAGTACGGACTAGCGTATACAATGAGCAGTTCTTC
>.|TRBJ1-3|TRBV11-3|.|13
CASSFSGGNTIYF
TGTGCCAGCAGCTTCTCTGGCGGAAACACCATATATTTT
>.|TRBJ2-7|TRBV4-1|.|14
CASSQAQGAYEQYF
TGCGCCAGCAGCCAAGCGCAGGGTGCGTACGAGCAGTACTTC
>.|TRBJ1-1|TRBV18|.|15
CASSPPSPMNTEAFF
TGTGCCAGCTCACCACCGAGCCCCATGAACACTGAAGCTTTCTTT
>.|TRBJ1-1|TRBV6-4|few|14
CASSADSLNTEAFF
TGTGCCAGCAGTGCCGACAGCTTGAACACTGAAGCTTTCTTT
>.|TRBJ2-7|TRBV19|.|16
CASSTLLQGARHEQYF
TGTGCCAGTAGTACCCTACTACAGGGTGCGCGCCACGAGCAGTACTTC
>TRBD1|TRBJ2-3|TRBV10-3|.|13
CATGDRRTDTQYF
TGTGCCACCGGGGACAGACGCACAGATACGCAGTATTTT
>TRBD1|TRBJ1-1|TRBV10-3|once|18
CAISEAQPLGQMNTEAFF
TGTGCCATCAGTGAGGCTCAGCCGTTGGGACAGATGAACACTGAAGCTTTCTTT
>TRBD1|TRBJ1-5|TRBV7-2|.|15
CASRLTGAAIAAQHF
TGTGCCAGCAGGTTAACAGGGGCCGCCATCGCAGCCCAGCATTTT
>.|TRBJ2-3|TRBV11-2|.|15
CASSLEGWRFDTQYF
TGTGCCAGCAGCTTAGAAGGGTGGAGGTTTGATACGCAGTATTTT
>.|TRBJ2-3|TRBV30|.|14
CAWTRRASTDTQYF
TGTGCCTGGACCCGCAGGGCAAGTACAGATACGCAGTATTTT
>.|TRBJ1-2|TRBV19|.|15
CASSVIPRDFEGYTF
TGTGCCAGTAGTGTGATTCCCAGGGATTTCGAGGGCTACACCTTC
>.|TRBJ2-5|TRBV10-3|.|15
CAISESIQVTETQYF
TGTGCCATCAGTGAGTCAATTCAGGTAACAGAGACCCAGTACTTC
>TRBD2|TRBJ2-1|TRBV7-2|.|17
CASSRTSGASSYNEQFF
TGTGCCAGCAGCCGGACTAGCGGGGCAAGCTCCTACAATGAGCAGTTCTTC
>.|TRBJ1-3|TRBV6-5|.|13
CASSYGAGNTIYF
TGTGCCAGCAGTTACGGAGCTGGAAACACCATATATTTT
>.|TRBJ1-1|TRBV3-1/TRBV3-2|.|14
CASSPPYGGTEAFF
TGTGCCAGCAGCCCCCCGTACGGTGGCACTGAAGCTTTCTTT